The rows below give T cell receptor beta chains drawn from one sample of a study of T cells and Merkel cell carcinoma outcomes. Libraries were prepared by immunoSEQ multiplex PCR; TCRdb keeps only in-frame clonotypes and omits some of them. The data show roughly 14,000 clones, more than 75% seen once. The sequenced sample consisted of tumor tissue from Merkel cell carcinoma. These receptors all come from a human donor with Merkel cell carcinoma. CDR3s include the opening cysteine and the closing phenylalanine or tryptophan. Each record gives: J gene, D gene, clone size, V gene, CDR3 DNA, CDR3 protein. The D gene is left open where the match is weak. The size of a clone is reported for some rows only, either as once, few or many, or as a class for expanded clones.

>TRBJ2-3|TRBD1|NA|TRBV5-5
TGTGCCAGCAGTCCCTTCGACAGGGGTTTAGATACGCAGTATTTT
CASSPFDRGLDTQYF
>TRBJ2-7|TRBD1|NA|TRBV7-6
TGTGCCAGCAGCACAAGACAGGGGGGATCCGAGCAGTACTTC
CASSTRQGGSEQYF
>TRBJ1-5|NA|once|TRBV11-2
TGTGCCAGCAGCTTAGGTCCCAATCAGCCCCAGCATTTT
CASSLGPNQPQHF
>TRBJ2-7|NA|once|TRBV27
TGTGCCAGCAGTTTAGGACCCCTAAGGCACGAGCAGTACTTC
CASSLGPLRHEQYF
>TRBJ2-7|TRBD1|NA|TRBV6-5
TGTGCCAGCAGCGCCGGGACAGGTCGTCGCGAGCAGTACTTC
CASSAGTGRREQYF
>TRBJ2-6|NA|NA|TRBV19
TGTGCCAGTACCCCTGGGGGGTCTGGGGCCAACGTCCTGACTTTC
CASTPGGSGANVLTF
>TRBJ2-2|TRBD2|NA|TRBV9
TGTGCCAGCACTATCGGGGGGGGCGTCACCGGGGAGTTGTTTTTT
CASTIGGGVTGELFF
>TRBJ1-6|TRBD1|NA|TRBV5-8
TGTGTCGGAAGGGACAGGGGAAAGATAGACACTTCACCCCTCCACTTT
CVGRDRGKIDTSPLHF
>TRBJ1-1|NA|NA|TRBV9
TGTGCCAGCAGCGTAGGTATCGGGAGGACGAACACTGAAGCTTTCTTT
CASSVGIGRTNTEAFF
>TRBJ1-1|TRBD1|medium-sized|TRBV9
TGTGCCAGCAGTGAATCGACAGGGCGGCTCGGGGAGGTCTTT
CASSESTGRLGEVF
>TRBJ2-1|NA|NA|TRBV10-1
TGCGCCAGCAGTGAGGCGGGACTGCCGGAGCAGTTCTTC
CASSEAGLPEQFF
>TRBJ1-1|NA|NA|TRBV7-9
TGTGCCAGCAGCCCCCAGGGCTTGAACACTGAAGCTTTCTTT
CASSPQGLNTEAFF
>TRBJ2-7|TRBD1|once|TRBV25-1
TGTGCCAGCAGTGACGGGACAGGAAGGTACGAGCAGTACTTC
CASSDGTGRYEQYF
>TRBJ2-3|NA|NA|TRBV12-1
TGTGCCAGCAGCGACCAGGAGATGGTCGCTTATACGCAGTATTTT
CASSDQEMVAYTQYF
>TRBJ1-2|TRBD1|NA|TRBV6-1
TGTGCCAGCAGTGAAGTTTACCGGGACAGTGGTGGGGGTGGCTACACCTTC
CASSEVYRDSGGGGYTF
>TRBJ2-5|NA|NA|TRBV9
TGTGCCAGCAGCGTAGAACAGCGCGAGACCCAGTACTTC
CASSVEQRETQYF
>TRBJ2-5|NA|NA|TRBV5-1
TGCGCCAGCAGCTTGGGATCCCTTCCGCAAGAGACCCAGTACTTC
CASSLGSLPQETQYF
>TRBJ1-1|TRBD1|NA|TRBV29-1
TGCAGCGTTGACGGGACAGGTGGAAAAGGCGCTGAAGCTTTCTTT
CSVDGTGGKGAEAFF
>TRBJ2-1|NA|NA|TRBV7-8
TGTGCCAGCAAACGGGGCGGGTACAATGAGCAGTTCTTC
CASKRGGYNEQFF
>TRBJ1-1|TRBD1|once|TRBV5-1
TGCGCCAGCAGCCTAACCGGGACAGAGAACACTGAAGCTTTCTTT
CASSLTGTENTEAFF
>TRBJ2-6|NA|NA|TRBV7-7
TGTGCTAGCAGCCCGGGTAGCGTCTCTGGGGCCAACGTCCTGACTTTC
CASSPGSVSGANVLTF
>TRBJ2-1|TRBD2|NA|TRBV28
TGTGCCAGCAGCCCCGGACTAGCGGAAGCCCTTGAGCAGTTCTTC
CASSPGLAEALEQFF
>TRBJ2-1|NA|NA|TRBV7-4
TGTGCCAGCAGCTCCAAGGGGGTGTGGGAGCGGAGCAATGAGCAGTTCTTC
CASSSKGVWERSNEQFF
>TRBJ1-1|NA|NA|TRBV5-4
TGTGCCAGCAGCTTGTTAGACAGTTCCACTGAAGCTTTCTTT
CASSLLDSSTEAFF
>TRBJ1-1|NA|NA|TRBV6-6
TGTGCCAGCAGTGACCAGGGAACGAACACTGAAGCTTTCTTT
CASSDQGTNTEAFF
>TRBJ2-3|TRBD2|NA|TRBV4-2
TGTGCCAGCAGCCAAGGAGAGGCGGGGGGCGCAGATACGCAGTATTTT
CASSQGEAGGADTQYF
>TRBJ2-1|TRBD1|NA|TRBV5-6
TGTGCCAGCAGCTTGGGTGGGACAGGGGAGTTCTTC
CASSLGGTGEFF
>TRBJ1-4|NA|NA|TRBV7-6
TGTGCCAGCAGCCCGAACGGGTATGAAAAACTGTTTTTT
CASSPNGYEKLFF
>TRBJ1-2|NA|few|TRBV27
TGTGCCAGCGGTAGACGGGATTATGGCTACACCTTC
CASGRRDYGYTF
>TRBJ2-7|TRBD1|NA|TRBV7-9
TGTGCCAGCAGCCCGGGACAGGGTTCTTCATACTTC
CASSPGQGSSYF
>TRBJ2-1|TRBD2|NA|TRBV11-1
TGTGCCAGCAGCTTAAGTAGCGGGGCCACATACAATGAGCAGTTCTTC
CASSLSSGATYNEQFF
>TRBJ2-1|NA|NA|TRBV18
TGTGCCAGCTCACCACCAGGTGTCCTAGCGACCTCCTACAATGAGCAGTTCTTC
CASSPPGVLATSYNEQFF
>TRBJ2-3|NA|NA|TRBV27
TGTGCCAGCGGCCTGGAGGGATACACAGATACGCAGTATTTT
CASGLEGYTDTQYF
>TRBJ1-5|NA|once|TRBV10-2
TGCGCCACCCTAGACGTAGATAGCAATCAGCCCCAGCATTTT
CATLDVDSNQPQHF
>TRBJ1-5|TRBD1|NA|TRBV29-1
TGCAGCGTTACAGGGGTCGACCAGCCCCAGCATTTT
CSVTGVDQPQHF
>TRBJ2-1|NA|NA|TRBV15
TGTGCCACCAGCAGAACTAGCAGCTCCTACAATGAGCAGTTCTTC
CATSRTSSSYNEQFF
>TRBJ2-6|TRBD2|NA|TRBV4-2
TGTGCCAGCAGCCAAGATCCTAGCGGGATTGGGGCCAACGTCCTGACTTTC
CASSQDPSGIGANVLTF
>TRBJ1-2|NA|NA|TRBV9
TGTGCCAGCAGCGTAGAATCAGGGACCTATGGCTACACCTTC
CASSVESGTYGYTF
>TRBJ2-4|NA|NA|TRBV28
TGTGCCAGCAGTTCCACAGAGGACATTCAGTACTTC
CASSSTEDIQYF
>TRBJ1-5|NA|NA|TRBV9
TGTGCCAGCAGCGTATCAGCAGACCTCAATCAGCCCCAGCATTTT
CASSVSADLNQPQHF
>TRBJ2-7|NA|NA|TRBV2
TGTGCCAGCGTCAGGGAGTCCTACGAGCAGTACTTC
CASVRESYEQYF
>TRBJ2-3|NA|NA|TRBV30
TGTGCCTGGAGTTCTCACGGGGGCACAGATACGCAGTATTTT
CAWSSHGGTDTQYF
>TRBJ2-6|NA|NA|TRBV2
TGTGCCAGCAGTGCCCCGCAGAGGTTGGCTGGGGCCAACGTCCTGACTTTC
CASSAPQRLAGANVLTF
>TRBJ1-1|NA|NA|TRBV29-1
TGCAGCGTTGTTAAGACTGAAGCTTTCTTT
CSVVKTEAFF
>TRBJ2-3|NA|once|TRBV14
TGTGCCAGCAGTAGCAACACAGATACGCAGTATTTT
CASSSNTDTQYF
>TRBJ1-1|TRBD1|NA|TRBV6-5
TGTGCCAGCAGCCGTGGGGGACAGCTGAACACTGAAGCTTTCTTT
CASSRGGQLNTEAFF
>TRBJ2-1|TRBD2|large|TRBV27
TGTGCCAGCAGTTTAACTAGCGGGAGAAACAATGAGCAGTTCTTC
CASSLTSGRNNEQFF
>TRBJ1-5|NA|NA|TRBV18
TGTGCCAGCTCACCGACAGGTAATCAGCCCCAGCATTTT
CASSPTGNQPQHF
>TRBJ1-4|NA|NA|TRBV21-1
TGTGCCAGCAGCAAGCCCCCGGGACAGGGAGGCGAAAAACTGTTTTTT
CASSKPPGQGGEKLFF
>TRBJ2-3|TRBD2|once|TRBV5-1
TGCGCCAGCAGCTTGTCGACTAGCGGGGGCACAGATACGCAGTATTTT
CASSLSTSGGTDTQYF
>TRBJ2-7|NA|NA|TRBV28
TGTGCCAGCAGAGACCAGGGTCCTAGCATCGAGCAGTACTTC
CASRDQGPSIEQYF
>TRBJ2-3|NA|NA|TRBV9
TGTGCCAGCAGCGCCAGTTTCTGGGAAGATACGCAGTATTTT
CASSASFWEDTQYF
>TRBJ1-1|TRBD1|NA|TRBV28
TGTGCCAGCAGTTTCCACCGACAGGGGAGGAAAACTGAAGCTTTCTTT
CASSFHRQGRKTEAFF
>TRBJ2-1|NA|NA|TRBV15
TGTGCCACCAGCCACGACTCGGGCTCCTACAATAAGCAGTTCTTC
CATSHDSGSYNKQFF
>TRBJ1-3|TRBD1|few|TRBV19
TGTGCCAGTAGTATGGGACAGGGGATTTGGATCTACTCTGGAAACACCATATATTTT
CASSMGQGIWIYSGNTIYF
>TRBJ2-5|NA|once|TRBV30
TGTGCCTGGAGTGTACTAGGGCAAGAGACCCAGTACTTC
CAWSVLGQETQYF
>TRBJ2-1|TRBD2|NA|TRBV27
TGTGCCAGCAGTTTGCTAGCGGGAGGATCCTACAATGAGCAGTTCTTC
CASSLLAGGSYNEQFF
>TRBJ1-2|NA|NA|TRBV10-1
TGCGCCAGCAAGGACAGTATCTATGGCTACACCTTC
CASKDSIYGYTF
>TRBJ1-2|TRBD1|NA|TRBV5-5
TGTGCCAGCAGCCTGAGGGGGCCCGGGGGCTACTATGGCTACACCTTC
CASSLRGPGGYYGYTF
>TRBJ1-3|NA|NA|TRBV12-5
TGTGCTAGTGGACCAGACGGCCGAAACACCATATATTTT
CASGPDGRNTIYF